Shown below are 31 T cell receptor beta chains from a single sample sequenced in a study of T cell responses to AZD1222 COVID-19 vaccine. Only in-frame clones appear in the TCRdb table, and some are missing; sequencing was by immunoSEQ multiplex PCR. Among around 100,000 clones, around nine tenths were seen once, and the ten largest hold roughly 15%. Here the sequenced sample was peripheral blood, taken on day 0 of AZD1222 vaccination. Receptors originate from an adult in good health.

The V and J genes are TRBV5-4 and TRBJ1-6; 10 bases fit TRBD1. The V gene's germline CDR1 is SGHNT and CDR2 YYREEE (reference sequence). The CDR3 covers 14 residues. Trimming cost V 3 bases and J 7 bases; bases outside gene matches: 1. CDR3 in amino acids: CASSWGQGNSPLHF. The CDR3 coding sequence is TGTGCCAGCAGCTGGGGACAGGGGAATTCACCCCTCCACTTT.

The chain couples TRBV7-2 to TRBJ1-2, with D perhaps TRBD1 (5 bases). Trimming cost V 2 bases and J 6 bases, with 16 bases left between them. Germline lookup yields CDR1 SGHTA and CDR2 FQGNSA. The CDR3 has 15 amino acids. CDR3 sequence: CASSLYAAGSHGYTF. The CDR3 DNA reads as TGTGCCAGCAGCTTATACGCTGCAGGGTCCCATGGCTACACCTTC.

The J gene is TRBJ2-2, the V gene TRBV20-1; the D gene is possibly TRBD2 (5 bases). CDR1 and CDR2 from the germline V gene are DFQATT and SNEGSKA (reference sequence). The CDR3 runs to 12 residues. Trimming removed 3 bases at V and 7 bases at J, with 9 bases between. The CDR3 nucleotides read TGCAGTGCTAGTGCGGAGGACGGGGAGCTGTTTTTT. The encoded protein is CSASAEDGELFF.

DNA of the CDR3: TGTGCCAGCACCGCGCAGAGGGGAAACTACGAGCAGTACTTC. Translation gives CASTAQRGNYEQYF. The chain employs TRBV25-1 and TRBJ2-7; D tentatively fits TRBD1 or TRBD2 (5 bases each). The ends were cut back, 7 bases at V and 3 bases at J, with 16 bases in the middle. Germline CDR1 MGHDK, CDR2 SYGVNS. This CDR3 comprises 14 residues.

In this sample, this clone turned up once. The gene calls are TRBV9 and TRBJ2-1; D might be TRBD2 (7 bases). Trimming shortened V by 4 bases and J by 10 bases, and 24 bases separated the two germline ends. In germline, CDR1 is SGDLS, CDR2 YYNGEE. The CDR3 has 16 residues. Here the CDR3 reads CASSSTRGAGVNEQFF. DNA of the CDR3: TGTGCCAGCAGCTCTACGAGGGGGGCGGGAGTAAACGAGCAGTTCTTC.

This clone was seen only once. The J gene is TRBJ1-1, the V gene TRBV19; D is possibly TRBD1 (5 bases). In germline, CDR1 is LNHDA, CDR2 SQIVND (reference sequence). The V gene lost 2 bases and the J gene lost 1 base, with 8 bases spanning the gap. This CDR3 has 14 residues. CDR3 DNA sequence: TGTGCCAGTAGTATATGGGGCGCGAACACTGAAGCTTTCTTT. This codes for CASSIWGANTEAFF. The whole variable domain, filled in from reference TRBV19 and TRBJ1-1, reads DGGITQSPKYLFRKEGQNVTLSCEQNLNHDAMYWYRQDPGQGLRLIYYSQIVNDFQKGDIAEGYSVSREKKESFPLTVTSAQKNPTAFYLCASSIWGANTEAFFGQGTRLTVV.

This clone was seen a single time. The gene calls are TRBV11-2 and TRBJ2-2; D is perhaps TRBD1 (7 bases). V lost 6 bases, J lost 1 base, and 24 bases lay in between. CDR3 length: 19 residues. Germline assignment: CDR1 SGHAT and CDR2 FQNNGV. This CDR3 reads CASRSPGRYRTGNTGELFF. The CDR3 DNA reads TGTGCCAGCAGGTCCCCTGGGAGGTACCGGACAGGGAACACCGGGGAGCTGTTTTTT.

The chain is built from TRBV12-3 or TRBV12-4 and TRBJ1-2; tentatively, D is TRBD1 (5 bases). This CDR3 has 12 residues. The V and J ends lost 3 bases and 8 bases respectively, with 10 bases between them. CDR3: CASSFLGQGYTF. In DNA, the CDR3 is TGTGCCAGCAGTTTCTTGGGGCAAGGCTACACCTTC.

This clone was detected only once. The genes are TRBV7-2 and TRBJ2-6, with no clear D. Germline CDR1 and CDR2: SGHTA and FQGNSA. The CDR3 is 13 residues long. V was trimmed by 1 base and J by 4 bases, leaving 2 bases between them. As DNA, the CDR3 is TGTGCCAGCAGCTTAGGAGGGGCCAACGTCCTGACTTTC. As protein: CASSLGGANVLTF.

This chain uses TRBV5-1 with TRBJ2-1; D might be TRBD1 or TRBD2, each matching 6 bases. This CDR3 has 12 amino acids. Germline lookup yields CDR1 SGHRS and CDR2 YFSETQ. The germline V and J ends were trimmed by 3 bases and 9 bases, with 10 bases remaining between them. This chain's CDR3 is CASSWGAGEQFF. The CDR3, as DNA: TGCGCCAGCAGCTGGGGGGCGGGTGAGCAGTTCTTC.

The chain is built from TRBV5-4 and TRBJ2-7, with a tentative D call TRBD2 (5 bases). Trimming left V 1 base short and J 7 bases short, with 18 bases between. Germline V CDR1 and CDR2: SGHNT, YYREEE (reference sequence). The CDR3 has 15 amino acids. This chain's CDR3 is CASSLLLGAGEEQYF. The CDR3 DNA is TGTGCCAGCAGCTTGCTTCTCGGTGCCGGGGAGGAGCAGTACTTC.

The CDR3 bases are TGTGCCAGCAGCGTCAGCAGGTTAGCCAAAAACATTCAGTACTTC. The encoded protein is CASSVSRLAKNIQYF. V gene TRBV9 combines with J gene TRBJ2-4; no reliable D call. CDR1 is SGDLS, CDR2 YYNGEE, per germline. The CDR3 consists of 15 residues. V was pared by 2 bases and J by 0 bases, with 9 bases between.

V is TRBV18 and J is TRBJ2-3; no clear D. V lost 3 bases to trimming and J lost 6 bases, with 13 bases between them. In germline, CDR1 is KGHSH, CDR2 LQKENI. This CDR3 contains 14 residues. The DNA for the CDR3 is TGTGCCAGCTCACCTCAATATGCGGACGATACGCAGTATTTT. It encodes CASSPQYADDTQYF. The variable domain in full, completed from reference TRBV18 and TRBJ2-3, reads NAGVMQNPRHLVRRRGQEARLRCSPMKGHSHVYWYRQLPEEGLKFMVYLQKENIIDESGMPKERFSAEFPKEGPSILRIQQVVRGDSAAYFCASSPQYADDTQYFGPGTRLTVL.

Here the CDR3 DNA reads TGTGCCAGCAGAAACAGCGGGGGGGCCAAAAACATTCAGTACTTC. Translating it yields CASRNSGGAKNIQYF. The V and J genes are TRBV6-5 and TRBJ2-4; 9 bases align to TRBD2. V lost 6 bases and J lost 1; bases outside the gene matches: 4. CDR3 length: 15 amino acids. CDR1 is MNHEY and CDR2 is SVGAGI in the germline V gene.

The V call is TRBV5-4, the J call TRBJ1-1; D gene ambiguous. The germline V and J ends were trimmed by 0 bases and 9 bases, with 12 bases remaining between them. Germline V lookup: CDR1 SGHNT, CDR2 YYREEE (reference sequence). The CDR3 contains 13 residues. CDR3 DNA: TGTGCCAGCAGCTTGGATGTTCAGACGAAAGCTTTCTTT. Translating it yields CASSLDVQTKAFF.

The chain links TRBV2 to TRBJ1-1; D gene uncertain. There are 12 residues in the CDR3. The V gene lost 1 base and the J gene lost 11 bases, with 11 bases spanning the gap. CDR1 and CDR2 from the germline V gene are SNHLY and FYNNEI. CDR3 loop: CASSEVMDEAFF. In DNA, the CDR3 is TGTGCCAGCAGTGAAGTAATGGACGAGGCTTTCTTT.

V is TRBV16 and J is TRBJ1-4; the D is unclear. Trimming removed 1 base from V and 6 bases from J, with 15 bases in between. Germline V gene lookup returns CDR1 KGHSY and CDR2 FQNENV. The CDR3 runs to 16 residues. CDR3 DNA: TGTGCCAGCAGCCAATGGGGAACCCGAGGAGATGAAAAACTGTTTTTT. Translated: CASSQWGTRGDEKLFF.

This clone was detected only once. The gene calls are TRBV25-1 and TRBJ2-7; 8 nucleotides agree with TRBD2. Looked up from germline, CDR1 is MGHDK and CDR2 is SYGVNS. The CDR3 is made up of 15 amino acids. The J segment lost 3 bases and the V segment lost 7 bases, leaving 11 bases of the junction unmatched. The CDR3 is CASNHPGGADYEQYF. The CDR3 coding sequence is TGTGCCAGCAACCACCCCGGGGGGGCCGACTACGAGCAGTACTTC.

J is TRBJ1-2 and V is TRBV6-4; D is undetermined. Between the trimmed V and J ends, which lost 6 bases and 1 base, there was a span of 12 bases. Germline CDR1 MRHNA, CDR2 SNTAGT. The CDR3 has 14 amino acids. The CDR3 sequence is CASRNTWDNYGYTF. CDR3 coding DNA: TGTGCCAGCAGGAATACTTGGGATAACTATGGCTACACCTTC.

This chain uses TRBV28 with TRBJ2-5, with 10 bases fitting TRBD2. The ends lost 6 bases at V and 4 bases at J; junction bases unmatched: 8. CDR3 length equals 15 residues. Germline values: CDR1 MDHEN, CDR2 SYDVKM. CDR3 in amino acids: CASRLGSGGSETQYF. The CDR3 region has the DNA TGTGCCAGCAGATTAGGTAGCGGGGGGTCAGAGACCCAGTACTTC.

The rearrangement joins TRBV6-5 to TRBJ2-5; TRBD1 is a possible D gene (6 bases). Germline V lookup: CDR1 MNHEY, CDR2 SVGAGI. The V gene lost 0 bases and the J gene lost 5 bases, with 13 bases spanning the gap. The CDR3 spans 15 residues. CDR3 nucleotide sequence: TGTGCCAGCAGTTACTCCAGGGGACGTGAGGAGACCCAGTACTTC. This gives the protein CASSYSRGREETQYF.

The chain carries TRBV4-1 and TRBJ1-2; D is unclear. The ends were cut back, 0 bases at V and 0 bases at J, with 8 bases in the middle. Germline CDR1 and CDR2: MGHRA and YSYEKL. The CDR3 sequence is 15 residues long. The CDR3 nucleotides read TGCGCCAGCAGCCAAGATGGAAGGTCTAACTATGGCTACACCTTC. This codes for CASSQDGRSNYGYTF.

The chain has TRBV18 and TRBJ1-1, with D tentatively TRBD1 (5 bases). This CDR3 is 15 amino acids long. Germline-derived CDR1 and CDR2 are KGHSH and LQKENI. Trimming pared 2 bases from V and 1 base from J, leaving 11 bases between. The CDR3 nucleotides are TGTGCCAGCTCACCATCACGACAGAAGAACACTGAAGCTTTCTTT. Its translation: CASSPSRQKNTEAFF.

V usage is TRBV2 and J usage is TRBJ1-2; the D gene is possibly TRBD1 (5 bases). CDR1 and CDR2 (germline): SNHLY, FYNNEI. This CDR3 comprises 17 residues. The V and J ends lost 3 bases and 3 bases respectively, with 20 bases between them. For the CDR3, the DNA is TGTGCCAGCAGTGACCTCGGTACGCCCCGACAGCACTATGGCTACACCTTC. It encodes CASSDLGTPRQHYGYTF.

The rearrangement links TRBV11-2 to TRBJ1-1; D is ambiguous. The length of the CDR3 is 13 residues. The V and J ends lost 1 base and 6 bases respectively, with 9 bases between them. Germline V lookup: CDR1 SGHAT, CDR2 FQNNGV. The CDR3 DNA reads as TGTGCCAGCAGCTTAGTCTGGGCGGCTGAAGCTTTCTTT. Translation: CASSLVWAAEAFF.

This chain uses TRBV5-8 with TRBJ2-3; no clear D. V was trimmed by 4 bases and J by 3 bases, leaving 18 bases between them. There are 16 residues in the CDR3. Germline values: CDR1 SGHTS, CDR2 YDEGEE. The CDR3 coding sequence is TGTGCCAGCAGCCCGCCACCGTATTTACAAACAGATACGCAGTATTTT. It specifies CASSPPPYLQTDTQYF.

The CDR3 DNA reads as TGTGCCAGCAGCCAAGATCCTCCGGGTAGGCCACCTAGTGAGCAGTACTTC. Its translation is CASSQDPPGRPPSEQYF. This chain links TRBV3-1 (or the pseudogene TRBV3-2) with TRBJ2-7; D not resolved. The CDR3 has 17 amino acids. V was trimmed by 0 bases and J by 7 bases, leaving 22 bases between them. Looked up from germline, CDR1 is LGHDT and CDR2 is YNNKEL (reference sequence).

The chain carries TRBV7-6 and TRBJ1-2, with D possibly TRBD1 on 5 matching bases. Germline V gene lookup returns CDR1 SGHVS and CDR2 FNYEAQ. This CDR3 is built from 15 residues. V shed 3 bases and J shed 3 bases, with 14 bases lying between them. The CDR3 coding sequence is TGTGCCAGCAGCTTGGTTAGGGGATCGGACTATGGCTACACCTTC. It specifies CASSLVRGSDYGYTF.

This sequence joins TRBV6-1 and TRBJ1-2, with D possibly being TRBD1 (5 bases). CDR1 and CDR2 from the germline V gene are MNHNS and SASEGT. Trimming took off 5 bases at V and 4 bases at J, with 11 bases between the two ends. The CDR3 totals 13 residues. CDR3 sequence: CASSPPGPYGYTF. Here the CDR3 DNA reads TGTGCCAGCAGTCCCCCGGGACCCTATGGCTACACCTTC.

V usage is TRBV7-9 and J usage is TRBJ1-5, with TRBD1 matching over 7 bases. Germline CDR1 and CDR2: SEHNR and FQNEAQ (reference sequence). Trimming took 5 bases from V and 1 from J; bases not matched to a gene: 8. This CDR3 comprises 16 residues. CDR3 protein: CASSALGGGSNQPQHF. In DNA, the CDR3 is TGTGCCAGCAGCGCCCTAGGGGGCGGAAGCAATCAGCCCCAGCATTTT.

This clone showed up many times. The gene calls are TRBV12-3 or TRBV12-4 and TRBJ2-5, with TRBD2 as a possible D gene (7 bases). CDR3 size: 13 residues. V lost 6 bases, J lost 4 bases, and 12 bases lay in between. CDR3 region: CASSGGLRETQYF. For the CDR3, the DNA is TGTGCCAGCAGCGGGGGGCTACGAGAGACCCAGTACTTC.